This T cell receptor beta chain was documented in a study of tumor-infiltrating lymphocytes in glioblastoma multiforme. Study-level points and caveats: Unequal TCR RNA per T cell might skew measured clone sizes. T cells were not sorted into functional subsets.

A word on this clonotype: As yet, its antigen is unknown.

TCRB libraries came from RNA via three nested multiplex PCR rounds. These TCRB libraries lack any described unique molecular identifiers. TCRdb reprocessed the multiplex PCR reads via MiXCR and lists one record per CDR3 protein. This repertoire shows about 9,600 distinct CDR3 sequences, about 66% found once; its top ten account for roughly 50%. This receptor was obtained from a male donor with glioblastoma. Input material: brain tumor tissue.

As DNA, the CDR3 is TGCAGTGCTAGAGATGAGGCAGGCCCGTATGAACGGTTCTTC. Its translation: CSARDEAGPYERFF. V usage is TRBV20-1 and J usage is TRBJ2-1; D is uncertain. V lost 0 bases to trimming and J lost 15 bases, with 21 bases between them. In germline, CDR1 is DFQATT, CDR2 SNEGSKA (reference sequence). The CDR3 is 14 residues long.